Following are 26 T cell receptor beta chains from one sample sequenced in a study of CD8+CD57+ T cells in acquired aplastic anemia. Those patients picked for sequencing had displayed CD8+CD57+ cell expansion on flow cytometry. TCR beta VDJ and CDR3 were profiled, and genomic DNA was the template. TCRdb passed the reads through MiXCR, listing each CDR3 protein once. Of approximately 300,000 distinct CDR3 sequences detected, roughly 61% appear once; the ten largest clones hold 1.3%. Sequences were obtained from sorted CD4+, CD8+, or CD8+CD57+ T cells (not recorded which) from PBMCs. These receptor sequences come from a human donor with aplastic anemia.

J is TRBJ1-2 and V is TRBV27; D is undetermined. V was shortened by 3 bases and J by 7 bases, with 12 bases between the two germline ends. CDR1 MNHEY and CDR2 SMNVEV come from the germline V gene (reference sequence). This CDR3 has 13 residues. In DNA form, the CDR3 reads TGTGCCAGCAGTTTTAATATAGGGAGTGGCTACACCTTC. Its protein product is CASSFNIGSGYTF.

At least ten counts were recorded for this clonotype. The V gene is TRBV10-3, the J gene TRBJ2-1, with 12 positions matching TRBD2. CDR3 length: 17 amino acids. Unmatched junction bases numbered 3, after V lost 2 bases and J lost 1 base. From germline, CDR1 is ENHRY and CDR2 SYGVKD. DNA of the CDR3: TGTGCCATCAGTGAGACTAGCGGGGGGAAGTCCTACAATGAGCAGTTCTTC. This gives the protein CAISETSGGKSYNEQFF.

A note on this clonotype: At one of its ends the junction is not consistent with the germline gene, which may arise from a read error. The chain employs TRBV3-1 and TRBJ2-3; tentative D call: TRBD1 (6 bases). The J call may be mistaken, given a closer DNA end match to TRBJ1-5. Germline V gene sequence: CDR1 LGHDT, CDR2 YNNKEL (reference sequence). This CDR3 region has 16 residues. CDR3 sequence reads: CACSQGLAGGTDTQHF. The CDR3, as DNA: TGTGCCTGCAGCCAGGGACTAGCGGGGGGCACAGATACGCAGCATTTT.

The chain couples TRBV2 to TRBJ1-4; no definite D call. The CDR3 has 13 amino acids. Germline CDR1 and CDR2: SNHLY and FYNNEI. V was shortened by 5 bases and J by 8 bases, with 12 bases between the two germline ends. The CDR3 sequence is CASSIGTTEKLFF. The CDR3 DNA reads as TGTGCCAGCAGTATAGGAACCACCGAAAAACTGTTTTTT.

V gene TRBV29-1 combines with J gene TRBJ1-5; no reliable D call. Germline V gene data show CDR1 as SQVTM and CDR2 as ANQGSEA. The germline V and J ends were trimmed by 3 bases and 4 bases, with 16 bases remaining between them. The length of the CDR3 is 15 residues. The CDR3 nucleotides read TGCAGCGTTGATGTGAGGACCGGAGATAATCAGCCCCAGCATTTT. It specifies CSVDVRTGDNQPQHF.

As for this clonotype: The CDR3 carries no conserved terminal phenylalanine or tryptophan, so it likely arises from a read error. The chain employs TRBV5-1 and TRBJ1-1; D is undetermined. The CDR3 extends over 14 amino acids. V lost 0 bases, J lost 6 bases, and 12 bases lay in between. Germline CDR1 and CDR2: SGHRS and YFSETQ. Here the CDR3 DNA reads TGCGCCAGCAGCTTGGCCCCCCCCGGGCCTGAAGCTTTCCTT. It specifies CASSLAPPGPEAFL.

The V call is TRBV7-9, the J call TRBJ2-3; D is unresolved. Germline V gene lookup returns CDR1 SEHNR and CDR2 FQNEAQ (reference sequence). This CDR3 has 13 residues. With 3 bases removed from V and 2 bases from J, the gap between germline ends came to 6 bases. CDR3 coding DNA: TGTGCCAGCAGCTTTGGGGACACAGATACGCAGTATTTT. It translates to CASSFGDTDTQYF.

This clonotype came up many times. V gene TRBV5-1 combines with J gene TRBJ2-2; 10 positions match TRBD1. The CDR3 is 16 residues long. Germline trimming cut 7 bases from V and 7 bases from J; bases unmatched to any gene: 13. The germline CDR1 and CDR2 sequences are SGHRS and YFSETQ. In DNA, the CDR3 is TGCGCCAGCGGCCGACAGGGACAGGGGCTCGGCGGGGAGCTGTTTTTT. Protein: CASGRQGQGLGGELFF.

The V call is TRBV14, the J call TRBJ2-3; no clear D. This CDR3 contains 16 residues. V lost 1 base and J lost 2, with 13 bases in between. The germline CDR1 and CDR2 sequences are SGHDN and FVKESK. The CDR3, as DNA: TGTGCCAGCAGCCAAGGTCCGGCCCATTCCACAGATACGCAGTATTTT. Amino acid sequence: CASSQGPAHSTDTQYF.

This clonotype occurred a few times. Relative to the germline gene, one junction end is altered; a read error may explain this. This CDR3 is CASSLGAGLSTGELFF. The CDR3 DNA sequence: TGTGCTAGCAGCTTAGGTGCCGGGTTAAGCACCGGGGAGCTGTTTTTT. This chain connects TRBV7-6 to TRBJ2-2; no definite D call. Germline assignment: CDR1 SGHVS and CDR2 FNYEAQ. The CDR3 runs 16 residues.

This clonotype has at least ten counts. The rearrangement links TRBV11-1 to TRBJ2-3; D unclear. The length of the CDR3 is 14 residues. V was pared by 5 bases and J by 6 bases, with 15 bases between. The germline V gene encodes CDR1 SGHAT and CDR2 FQDESV (reference sequence). CDR3 amino acids: CASSQFANPDTQYF. The CDR3 DNA reads as TGTGCCAGCAGCCAATTCGCAAATCCGGATACGCAGTATTTT.

The J gene is TRBJ2-1, the V gene TRBV7-2, with TRBD2 matching 15 bases. Germline CDR1 reads SGHTA; CDR2 reads FQGNSA. Trimming at V came to 6 bases and at J to 9 bases, leaving 6 bases not matched to a gene. The CDR3 spans 15 residues. CDR3 residues: CASSLGLAGGVEQFF. CDR3 DNA: TGTGCCAGCAGTCTGGGACTAGCGGGAGGTGTTGAGCAGTTCTTC.

The chain recombines TRBV2 with TRBJ2-7, with 11 positions matching TRBD1. After removal of 6 bases from V and 3 bases from J, the junction contained 4 bases not matched to a gene. Germline V lookup: CDR1 SNHLY, CDR2 FYNNEI. CDR3 length: 14 amino acids. In DNA, the CDR3 is TGTGCCAGCAGGCCGGGACAGGGGGACTACGAGCAGTACTTC. Translating it yields CASRPGQGDYEQYF.

This clonotype showed up many times. The chain employs TRBV7-9 and TRBJ1-1, with D unresolved. Germline CDR1 reads SEHNR; CDR2 reads FQNEAQ (reference sequence). The CDR3 is 15 residues long. Between the trimmed V and J ends, which lost 3 bases and 2 bases, there was a span of 13 bases. The CDR3 DNA reads TGTGCCAGCAGCTTCCGGGCCACACTCAACACTGAAGCTTTCTTT. As protein: CASSFRATLNTEAFF.

A word on this clonotype: A read error may produce the germline difference seen at one junction end. J is TRBJ2-5 and V is TRBV7-9, with D perhaps assigned TRBD1 or TRBD2 (5 bases each). The J call is doubtful: the DNA matches TRBJ2-1 better. The germline gives CDR1 SEHNR, CDR2 FQNEAQ (reference sequence). This CDR3 contains 14 residues. The CDR3 sequence is CTSSQGDTNNEQFF. The CDR3 DNA reads as TGTACCAGCAGTCAGGGAGATACAAACAATGAGCAGTTCTTC.

The chain joins TRBV5-8 to TRBJ2-5; the D call may be TRBD1 or TRBD2 (5 bases each). The V gene's germline CDR1 is SGHTS and CDR2 YDEGEE. This CDR3 has 17 amino acids. V dropped 0 bases and J dropped 0 bases, with 15 bases sitting between them. This chain's CDR3 is CASSLEGSGRNQETQYF. Here the CDR3 DNA reads TGTGCCAGCAGCTTGGAAGGGTCGGGACGAAACCAAGAGACCCAGTACTTC.

This clonotype was detected ten times or more. The chain links TRBV3-1 to TRBJ2-5; maybe TRBD2 (6 bases). There are 14 residues in the CDR3. Germline V gene sequence: CDR1 LGHDT, CDR2 YNNKEL (reference sequence). The germline V and J ends were trimmed by 4 bases and 3 bases, with 12 bases remaining between them. Here the CDR3 DNA reads TGTGCCAGCAGCCCCTCGGGACTCAAAGAGACCCAGTACTTC. This codes for CASSPSGLKETQYF.

This clonotype was counted between two and nine times. The chain has TRBV6-6 and TRBJ2-2, with 9 bases matching TRBD1. The CDR3 is 16 amino acids. Germline trimming cut 6 bases from V and 3 bases from J; bases unmatched to any gene: 8. Germline assignment: CDR1 MNHNY and CDR2 SVGAGI (reference sequence). The CDR3 here is CASRKQGALDTGELFF. The CDR3 DNA is TGTGCCAGCAGAAAACAGGGGGCCCTTGACACCGGGGAGCTGTTTTTT.

V is TRBV24-1 and J is TRBJ2-1, with 7 bases aligning to TRBD1. The germline V gene encodes CDR1 KGHDR and CDR2 SFDVKD. The CDR3 spans 16 residues. Germline trimming cut 2 bases from V and 2 bases from J; bases unmatched to any gene: 5. CDR3 sequence (DNA): TGTGCCACCAGTGATTCAGGGGGATTTGCCTACAATGAGCAGTTCTTC. The encoded protein is CATSDSGGFAYNEQFF.

This chain links TRBV20-1 with TRBJ2-1; 13 nucleotides align to TRBD2. The CDR3 is made up of 14 amino acids. Germline V gene sequence: CDR1 DFQATT, CDR2 SNEGSKA (reference sequence). Unmatched junction bases numbered 6, after V lost 5 bases and J lost 8 bases. The CDR3 here is CSAAGLAGLYEQFF. The DNA for the CDR3 is TGCAGTGCTGCGGGACTAGCGGGGCTCTATGAGCAGTTCTTC.

The chain combines TRBV9 with TRBJ2-3; 8 positions agree with TRBD1. Germline trimming cut 4 bases from V and 5 bases from J; bases unmatched to any gene: 6. CDR1 is SGDLS, CDR2 YYNGEE, per germline. This CDR3 has 14 residues. The CDR3 sequence is CASSTNTGGDTQYF. In nucleotides, the CDR3 is TGTGCCAGCAGCACCAATACAGGGGGAGATACGCAGTATTTT.

This clonotype was seen only a few times. This chain joins TRBV12-3 or TRBV12-4 and TRBJ1-2; 7 bases are shared with TRBD1. The junction had 8 bases not matched to a gene; V was cut back by 5 bases and J by 8 bases. CDR3 size: 13 residues. This CDR3 reads CASSLYQGVGYTF. In DNA form, the CDR3 reads TGTGCCAGCAGTCTTTATCAGGGGGTCGGCTACACCTTC.

This chain connects TRBV12-3 or TRBV12-4 to TRBJ2-3; D not resolved. The CDR3 covers 12 residues. With 1 base removed from V and 7 bases from J, the gap between germline ends came to 6 bases. The CDR3 loop is CASSLGWNTQYF. The CDR3, as DNA: TGTGCCAGCAGTTTAGGCTGGAATACGCAGTATTTT.

This clonotype was observed a few times. The chain links TRBV24-1 to TRBJ1-2; no reliable D call. The germline gives CDR1 KGHDR, CDR2 SFDVKD. The CDR3 has 11 amino acids. With 0 bases removed from V and 8 bases from J, the gap between germline ends came to 3 bases. The CDR3 sequence is CATSDLGGYTF. CDR3 bases: TGTGCCACCAGTGATTTGGGGGGCTACACCTTC.

This clonotype was seen only once. The chain combines TRBV20-1 with TRBJ2-7, with TRBD2 identical over 8 bases. V trimming: 3 bases; J trimming: 2 bases; junction bases outside the gene matches: 0. CDR3 length: 12 amino acids. Germline V gene lookup returns CDR1 DFQATT and CDR2 SNEGSKA (reference sequence). In nucleotides, the CDR3 is TGCAGTGCTAGCGGGAGGGCCTACGAGCAGTACTTC. Translation gives CSASGRAYEQYF.

The chain carries TRBV10-2 and TRBJ2-1, with 7 bases matching TRBD1. After removal of 6 bases from V and 6 bases from J, the junction contained 11 bases not matched to a gene. Per germline, CDR1 WSHSY and CDR2 SAAADI. The CDR3 extends over 15 amino acids. The CDR3 DNA sequence: TGCGCCAGCAGGAAGGGGACAGCTCCCCGCAATGAGCAGTTCTTC. Translation gives CASRKGTAPRNEQFF.